These 4 T cell receptor beta chains originate from one sample sequenced in a study of blood T cell repertoires in COVID-19 (dated by TCRdb to the early 2020s). The protocol used for the library was the immunoSEQ multiplex PCR assay. Held by TCRdb, this immuneACCESS table contains in-frame sequences only and omits some clones. Under half of the omission traces to an unresolved V gene where checked; the cause of the rest is unknown. The sample data list 45,000 to 55,000 clones, and less than 85% of these were observed just once. The biggest ten clones account for under 6% of the sample. The sample consisted of peripheral blood. These receptors came from a human donor in a cohort sampled during active COVID-19.

V gene TRBV7-6 combines with J gene TRBJ2-7; 9 bases fit TRBD2. Germline loops: CDR1 SGHVS, CDR2 FNYEAQ. After removal of 2 bases from V and 0 bases from J, the junction contained 14 bases not matched to a gene. CDR3 length equals 19 residues. This chain's CDR3 is CASSLSRGRLAGPSYEQYF. The CDR3 DNA reads TGTGCCAGCAGCTTAAGTCGGGGTAGGCTAGCGGGGCCCTCCTACGAGCAGTACTTC.

CDR3 DNA: TGTGCCAGCAGCTTTTCAGGGTTAAGGGAAAAACTGTTTTTT. It yields the protein CASSFSGLREKLFF. The V call is TRBV7-9, the J call TRBJ1-4; D perhaps matches TRBD1 (5 bases). Deletions cut 3 bases from V and 8 bases from J, with 13 bases between. Germline CDR1 is SEHNR and CDR2 is FQNEAQ (reference sequence). CDR3 length: 14 residues.

The rearrangement joins TRBV5-1 to TRBJ2-3; 11 positions match TRBD2. J was trimmed by 2 bases and V by 4 bases; bases with no gene match: 3. This CDR3 is 15 amino acids long. CDR1 and CDR2 (germline): SGHRS, YFSETQ. This CDR3 is CASSPGLAVTDTQYF. For the CDR3, the DNA is TGCGCCAGCAGCCCGGGACTAGCGGTCACAGATACGCAGTATTTT. Based on the CDR3 plus reference TRBV5-1 and TRBJ2-3, the full variable domain is KAGVTQTPRYLIKTRGQQVTLSCSPISGHRSVSWYQQTPGQGLQFLFEYFSETQRNKGNFPGRFSGRQFSNSRSEMNVSTLELGDSALYLCASSPGLAVTDTQYFGPGTRLTVL.

The DNA of the CDR3 is TGTGCCAGCAGTTACGGGCGCCACTCCCCCGGGGGCAATGAGCAGTTCTTC. This codes for CASSYGRHSPGGNEQFF. V is TRBV6-2 or TRBV6-3 and J is TRBJ2-1; perhaps TRBD2 as D (6 bases). V gave up 2 bases and J gave up 6 bases, with 20 bases separating them. CDR3 size: 17 residues. Per the germline V gene, CDR1 is MNHEY and CDR2 is SVGEGT.